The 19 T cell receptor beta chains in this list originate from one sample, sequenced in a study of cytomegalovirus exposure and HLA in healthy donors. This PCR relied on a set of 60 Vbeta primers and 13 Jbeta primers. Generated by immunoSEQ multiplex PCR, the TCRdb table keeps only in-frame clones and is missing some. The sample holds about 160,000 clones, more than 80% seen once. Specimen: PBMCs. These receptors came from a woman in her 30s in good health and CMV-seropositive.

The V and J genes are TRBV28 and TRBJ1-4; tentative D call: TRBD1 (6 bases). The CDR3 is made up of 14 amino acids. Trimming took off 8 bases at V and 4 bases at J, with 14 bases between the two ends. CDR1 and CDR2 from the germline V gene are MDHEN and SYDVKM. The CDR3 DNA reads TGTGCCAGCGGTAAGGCAGGGGATAATGAAAAACTGTTTTTT. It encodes CASGKAGDNEKLFF.

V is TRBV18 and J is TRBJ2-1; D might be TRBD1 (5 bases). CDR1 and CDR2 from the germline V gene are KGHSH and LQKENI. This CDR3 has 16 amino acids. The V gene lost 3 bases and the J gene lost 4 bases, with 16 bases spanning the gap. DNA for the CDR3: TGTGCCAGCTCACCGCAAGCAGGGAACCCTTACAATGAGCAGTTCTTC. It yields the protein CASSPQAGNPYNEQFF.

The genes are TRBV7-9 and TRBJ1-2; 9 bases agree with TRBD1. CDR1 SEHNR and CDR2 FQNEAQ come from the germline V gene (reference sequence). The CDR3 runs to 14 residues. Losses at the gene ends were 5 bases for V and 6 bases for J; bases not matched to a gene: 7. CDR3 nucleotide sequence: TGTGCCAGCAGCCGGGGACAGGGAGAAAATGGCTACACCTTC. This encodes CASSRGQGENGYTF.

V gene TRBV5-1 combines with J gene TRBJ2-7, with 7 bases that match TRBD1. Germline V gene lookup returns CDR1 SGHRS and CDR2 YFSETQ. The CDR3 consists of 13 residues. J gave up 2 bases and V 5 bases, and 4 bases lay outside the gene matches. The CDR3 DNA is TGCGCCAGCAGAAGGACAGGTACCTACGAGCAGTACTTC. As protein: CASRRTGTYEQYF.

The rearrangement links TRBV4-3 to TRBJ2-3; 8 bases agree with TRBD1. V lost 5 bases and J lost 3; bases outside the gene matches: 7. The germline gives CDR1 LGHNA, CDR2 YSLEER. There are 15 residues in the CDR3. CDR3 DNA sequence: TGCGCCAGCAGCAACGACAGGGGAGGAACAGATACGCAGTATTTT. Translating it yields CASSNDRGGTDTQYF.

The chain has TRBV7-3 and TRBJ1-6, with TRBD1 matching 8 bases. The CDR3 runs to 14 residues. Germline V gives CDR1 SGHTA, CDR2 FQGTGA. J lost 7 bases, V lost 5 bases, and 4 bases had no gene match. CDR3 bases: TGTGCCAGCAGCAGGACAGGGAGAAATTCACCCCTCCACTTT. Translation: CASSRTGRNSPLHF.

CDR3 residues: CASSAGGASTDTQYF. CDR3 coding DNA: TGTGCCAGCAGCGCCGGAGGGGCGAGCACAGATACGCAGTATTTT. The chain links TRBV9 to TRBJ2-3, with a weak D call TRBD2 (6 bases). V gave up 3 bases and J gave up 0 bases, with 11 bases separating them. The CDR3 spans 15 residues. Germline values: CDR1 SGDLS, CDR2 YYNGEE. The entire variable domain, with the rest obtained from reference TRBV9 and TRBJ2-3, is as follows: DSGVTQTPKHLITATGQRVTLRCSPRSGDLSVYWYQQSLDQGLQFLIQYYNGEERAKGNILERFSAQQFPDLHSELNLSSLELGDSALYFCASSAGGASTDTQYFGPGTRLTVL.

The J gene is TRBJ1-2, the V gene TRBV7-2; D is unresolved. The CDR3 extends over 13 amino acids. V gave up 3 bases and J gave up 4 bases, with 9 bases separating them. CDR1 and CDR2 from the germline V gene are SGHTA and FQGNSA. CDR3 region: CASSFQAGYGYTF. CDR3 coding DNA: TGTGCCAGCAGCTTCCAAGCGGGCTATGGCTACACCTTC.

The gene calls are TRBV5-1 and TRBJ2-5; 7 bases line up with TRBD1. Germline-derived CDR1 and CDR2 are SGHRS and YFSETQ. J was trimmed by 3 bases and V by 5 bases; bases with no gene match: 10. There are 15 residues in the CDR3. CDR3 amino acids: CASSFSTGTKETQYF. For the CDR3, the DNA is TGCGCCAGCAGTTTCTCGACAGGGACAAAAGAGACCCAGTACTTC.

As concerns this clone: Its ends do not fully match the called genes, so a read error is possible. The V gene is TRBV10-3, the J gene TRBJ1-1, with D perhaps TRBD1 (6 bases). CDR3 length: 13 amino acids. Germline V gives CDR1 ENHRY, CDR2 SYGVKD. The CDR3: CALRDTMNTEAFF. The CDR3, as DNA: TGTGCCCTCAGGGACACCATGAACACTGAAGCTTTCTTT.

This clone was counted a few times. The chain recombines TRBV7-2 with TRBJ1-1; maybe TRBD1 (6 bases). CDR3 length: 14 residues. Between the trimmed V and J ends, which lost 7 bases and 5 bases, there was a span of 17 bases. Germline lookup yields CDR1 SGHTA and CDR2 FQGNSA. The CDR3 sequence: CASTPLPGVTEAFF. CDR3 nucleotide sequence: TGTGCCAGCACCCCCCTACCAGGGGTGACTGAAGCTTTCTTT.

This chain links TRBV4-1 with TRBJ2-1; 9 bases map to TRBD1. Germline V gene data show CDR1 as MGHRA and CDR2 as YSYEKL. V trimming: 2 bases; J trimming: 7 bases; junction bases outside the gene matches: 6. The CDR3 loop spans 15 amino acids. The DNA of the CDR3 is TGCGCCAGCAGCCAATTGGGACAGGGCGTGAATGAGCAGTTCTTC. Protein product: CASSQLGQGVNEQFF.

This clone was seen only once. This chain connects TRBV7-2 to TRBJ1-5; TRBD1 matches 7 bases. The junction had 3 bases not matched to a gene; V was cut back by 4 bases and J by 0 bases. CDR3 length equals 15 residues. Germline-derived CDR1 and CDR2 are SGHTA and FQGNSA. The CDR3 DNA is TGTGCCAGCAGCTCGGGACAGCATAGCAATCAGCCCCAGCATTTT. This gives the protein CASSSGQHSNQPQHF.

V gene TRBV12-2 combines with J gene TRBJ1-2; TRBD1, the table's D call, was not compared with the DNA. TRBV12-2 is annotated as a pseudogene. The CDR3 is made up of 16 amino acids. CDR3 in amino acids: CASRVRIMGQRYGYTF. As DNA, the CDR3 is TGTGCAAGTCGCGTTAGGATAATGGGACAGCGATATGGCTACACCTTC.

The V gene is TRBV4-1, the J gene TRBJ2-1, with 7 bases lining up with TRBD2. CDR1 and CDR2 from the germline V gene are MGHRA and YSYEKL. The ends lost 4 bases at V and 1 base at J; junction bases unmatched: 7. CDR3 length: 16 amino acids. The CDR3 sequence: CASSPTGGSSYNEQFF. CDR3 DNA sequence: TGCGCCAGCAGCCCCACGGGGGGAAGTTCCTACAATGAGCAGTTCTTC.

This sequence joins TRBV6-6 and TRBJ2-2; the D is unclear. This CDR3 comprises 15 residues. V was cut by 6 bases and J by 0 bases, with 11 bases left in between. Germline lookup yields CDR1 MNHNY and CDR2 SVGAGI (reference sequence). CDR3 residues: CASRRLAPNTGELFF. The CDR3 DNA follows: TGTGCCAGCAGACGACTGGCTCCGAACACCGGGGAGCTGTTTTTT.

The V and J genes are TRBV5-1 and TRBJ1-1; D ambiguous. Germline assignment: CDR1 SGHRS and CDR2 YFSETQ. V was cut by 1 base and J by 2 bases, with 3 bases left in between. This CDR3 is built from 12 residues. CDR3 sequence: CASSLLNTEAFF. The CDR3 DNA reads TGCGCCAGCAGCTTGCTTAACACTGAAGCTTTCTTT.

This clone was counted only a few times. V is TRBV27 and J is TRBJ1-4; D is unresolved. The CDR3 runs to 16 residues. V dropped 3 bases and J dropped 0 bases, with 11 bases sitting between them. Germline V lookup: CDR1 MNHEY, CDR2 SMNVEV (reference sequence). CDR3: CASSFLPGTTNEKLFF. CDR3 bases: TGTGCCAGCAGTTTCCTACCCGGGACAACTAATGAAAAACTGTTTTTT.

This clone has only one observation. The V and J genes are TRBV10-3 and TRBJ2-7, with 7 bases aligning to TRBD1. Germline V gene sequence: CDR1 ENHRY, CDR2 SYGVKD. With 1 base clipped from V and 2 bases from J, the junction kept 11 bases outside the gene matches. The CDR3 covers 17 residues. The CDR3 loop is CAISEYDRAWGPYEQYF. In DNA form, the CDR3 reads TGTGCCATCAGTGAGTATGACAGGGCTTGGGGTCCCTACGAGCAGTACTTC.